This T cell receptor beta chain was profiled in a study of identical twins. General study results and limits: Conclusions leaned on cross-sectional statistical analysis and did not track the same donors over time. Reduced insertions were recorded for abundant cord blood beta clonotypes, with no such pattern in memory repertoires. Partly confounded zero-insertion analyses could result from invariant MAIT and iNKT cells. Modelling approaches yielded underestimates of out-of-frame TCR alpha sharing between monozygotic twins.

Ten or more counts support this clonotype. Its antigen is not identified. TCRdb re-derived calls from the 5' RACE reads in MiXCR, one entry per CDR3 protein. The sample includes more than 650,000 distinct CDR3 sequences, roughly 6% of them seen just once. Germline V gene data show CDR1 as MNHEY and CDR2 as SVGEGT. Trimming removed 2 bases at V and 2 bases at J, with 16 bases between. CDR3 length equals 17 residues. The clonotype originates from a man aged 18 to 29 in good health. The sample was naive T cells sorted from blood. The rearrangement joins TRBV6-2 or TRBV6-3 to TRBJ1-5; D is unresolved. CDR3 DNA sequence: TGTGCCAGCAGTTACACCCGGAATAGGGAACGCAATCAGCCCCAGCATTTT. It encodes CASSYTRNRERNQPQHF.